Detailed here is one T cell receptor (beta chain). Its antigen is not known. The sample originates from a study of CD4 T cells in relation to SARS-CoV-2 and coronaviruses. The unexposed donors gave CD4+ T cells in about 2011-2018, prior to COVID-19. After approximately ten days of culture, CD4+ T cells were isolated. The protocol was immunoSEQ multiplex PCR, while the TCRdb copy is restricted to in-frame clones and leaves out a portion. This table has 9,000 to 13,000 clones, less than 80% appearing once. Findings and caveats of the study: Crossreactivity was assessed only for spike protein, not other viral proteins.

CDR3 length: 18 amino acids. The V end lost 4 bases, the J end lost 4 bases, and 26 bases lay between the germline ends. Germline CDR1 reads SGHDT; CDR2 reads YYEEEE. Sequencing was done on a sample of CD4+ T cells from PBMCs, cultured in vitro. The receptor's source is a human donor in good health. The gene calls are TRBV5-6 and TRBJ1-2; D gene ambiguous. The CDR3 here is CASSDQWHYEKKFYGYTF. The CDR3 bases are TGTGCCAGCAGCGATCAGTGGCACTATGAAAAAAAGTTCTATGGCTACACCTTC.